The 10 T cell receptor beta chains given below trace back to one sample, sequenced in a study of blood T cell repertoires in COVID-19. Assay: immunoSEQ multiplex PCR; the TCRdb copy retains only in-frame clones and omits some. The sample consists of 120,000 to 150,000 clones, roughly 84% of them appearing once. Sequenced material: PBMCs or T cells enriched from blood (not recorded which). Receptors were obtained from a man aged 35 to 55 with acute COVID-19.

The CDR3 loop is CATSEPLNVRSGQGLYEQYF. CDR3 nucleotides: TGTGCCACCAGTGAACCCCTTAACGTCCGTTCGGGACAGGGCCTCTACGAGCAGTACTTC. The chain joins TRBV24-1 to TRBJ2-7; 9 bases are a match to TRBD1. Unmatched junction bases numbered 21, after V lost 4 bases and J lost 3 bases. This CDR3 contains 20 residues. From germline, CDR1 is KGHDR and CDR2 SFDVKD.

The genes are TRBV30 and TRBJ2-1, with D possibly matching TRBD2 (6 bases). Trimming took 4 bases from V and 1 from J, leaving 14 bases between them. The germline V gene has CDR1 GTSNPN and CDR2 SVGIG (reference sequence). There are 15 residues in the CDR3. In DNA, the CDR3 is TGTGCCTGGAATTCTGGGCTAGCGTCCTACAATGAGCAGTTCTTC. Translated, it gives CAWNSGLASYNEQFF.

The chain uses TRBV7-2 and TRBJ2-3; D is unclear. Trimming took 5 bases from V and 3 from J, leaving 3 bases between them. This CDR3 is built from 11 residues. Per germline, CDR1 SGHTA and CDR2 FQGNSA. Here the CDR3 reads CASSRTDTQYF. CDR3 bases: TGTGCCAGCAGCCGTACAGATACGCAGTATTTT.

The J gene is TRBJ1-4, the V gene TRBV11-2; no clear D. Germline-derived CDR1 and CDR2 are SGHAT and FQNNGV. This CDR3 region has 16 residues. The V end lost 5 bases, the J end lost 3 bases, and 16 bases lay between the germline ends. The CDR3: CASSLGISGANEKLFF. The CDR3 bases are TGTGCCAGCAGCCTCGGGATCTCTGGGGCTAATGAAAAACTGTTTTTT. Full variable domain (missing parts from reference TRBV11-2 and TRBJ1-4): EAGVAQSPRYKIIEKRQSVAFWCNPISGHATLYWYQQILGQGPKLLIQFQNNGVVDDSQLPKDRFSAERLKGVDSTLKIQPAKLEDSAVYLCASSLGISGANEKLFFGSGTQLSVL.

The chain employs TRBV6-1 and TRBJ1-5; D is ambiguous. The CDR3 is 14 residues long. The germline gives CDR1 MNHNS, CDR2 SASEGT. V lost 1 base and J lost 5, with 9 bases in between. DNA for the CDR3: TGTGCCAGCAGTGAAGTAGCATCGGATCAGCCCCAGCATTTT. Its translation: CASSEVASDQPQHF.

The V call is TRBV9, the J call TRBJ2-7; 9 bases are shared with TRBD1. From germline, CDR1 is SGDLS and CDR2 YYNGEE. V was pared by 5 bases and J by 0 bases, with 6 bases of the junction left unmatched. This CDR3 spans 15 amino acids. The CDR3 DNA follows: TGTGCCAGCAGTGAAGGGACAGGGCGCTCCTACGAGCAGTACTTC. This codes for CASSEGTGRSYEQYF.

The rearrangement joins TRBV10-3 to TRBJ2-1; possibly TRBD2 for D (5 bases). The germline gives CDR1 ENHRY, CDR2 SYGVKD. Between the trimmed V and J ends, which lost 3 bases and 6 bases, there was a span of 6 bases. CDR3 length: 12 amino acids. The CDR3 DNA reads as TGTGCCATCAGTGAAGGAGGCAATGAGCAGTTCTTC. This sequence encodes CAISEGGNEQFF.

CDR3 nucleotides: TGTGCCACTCGGATGGGGGGGGACACTGAAGCTTTCTTT. Translating gives CATRMGGDTEAFF. The rearrangement joins TRBV24-1 to TRBJ1-1; tentative D call: TRBD1 (5 bases). This CDR3 spans 13 amino acids. Germline CDR1 KGHDR, CDR2 SFDVKD. V shed 10 bases and J shed 3 bases, with 14 bases lying between them.

The V gene is TRBV3-1 (or the pseudogene TRBV3-2), the J gene TRBJ2-1, with 11 nucleotides matching TRBD2. V was clipped by 1 base and J by 9 bases; unmatched bases: 5. The CDR3 extends over 15 amino acids. Germline-derived CDR1 and CDR2 are LGHDT and YNNKEL (reference sequence). In DNA, the CDR3 is TGTGCCAGCAGCCAAGCCAGGCTAGCGGGAGGTGAGCAGTTCTTC. Residues: CASSQARLAGGEQFF.

The rearrangement joins TRBV10-3 to TRBJ1-5; 7 nucleotides agree with TRBD1. The V gene's germline CDR1 is ENHRY and CDR2 SYGVKD. V lost 7 bases, J lost 3 bases, and 3 bases stayed unmatched. This CDR3 spans 13 amino acids. The DNA of the CDR3 is TGTGCCATCAATGACAGGGCCAATCAGCCCCAGCATTTT. This codes for CAINDRANQPQHF.